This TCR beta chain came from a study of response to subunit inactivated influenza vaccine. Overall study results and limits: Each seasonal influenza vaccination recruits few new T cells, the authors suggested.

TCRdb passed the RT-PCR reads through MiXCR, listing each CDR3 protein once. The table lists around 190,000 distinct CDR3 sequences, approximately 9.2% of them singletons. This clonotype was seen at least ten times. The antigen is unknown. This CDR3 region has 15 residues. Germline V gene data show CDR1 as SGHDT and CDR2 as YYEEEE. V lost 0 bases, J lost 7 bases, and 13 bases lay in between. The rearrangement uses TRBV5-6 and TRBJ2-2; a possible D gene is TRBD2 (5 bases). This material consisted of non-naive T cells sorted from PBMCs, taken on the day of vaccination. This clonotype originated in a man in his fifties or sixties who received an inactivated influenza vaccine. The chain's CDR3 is CASSLGGLAVGELFF. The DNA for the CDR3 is TGTGCCAGCAGCTTGGGCGGCCTAGCAGTCGGGGAGCTGTTTTTT.